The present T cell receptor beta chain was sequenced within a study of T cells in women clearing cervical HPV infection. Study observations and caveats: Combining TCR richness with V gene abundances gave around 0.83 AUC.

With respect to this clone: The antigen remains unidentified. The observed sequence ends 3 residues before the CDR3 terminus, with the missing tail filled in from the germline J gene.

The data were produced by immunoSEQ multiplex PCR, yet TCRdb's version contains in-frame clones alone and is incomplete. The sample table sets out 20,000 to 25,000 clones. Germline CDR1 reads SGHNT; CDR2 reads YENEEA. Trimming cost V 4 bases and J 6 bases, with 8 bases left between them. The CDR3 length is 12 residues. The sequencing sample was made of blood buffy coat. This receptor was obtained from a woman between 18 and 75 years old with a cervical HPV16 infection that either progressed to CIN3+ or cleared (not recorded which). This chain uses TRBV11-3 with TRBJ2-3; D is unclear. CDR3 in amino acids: CASSSGSDTQYF. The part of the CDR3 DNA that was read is TGTGCCAGCAGCTCGGGTTCGGATACG.